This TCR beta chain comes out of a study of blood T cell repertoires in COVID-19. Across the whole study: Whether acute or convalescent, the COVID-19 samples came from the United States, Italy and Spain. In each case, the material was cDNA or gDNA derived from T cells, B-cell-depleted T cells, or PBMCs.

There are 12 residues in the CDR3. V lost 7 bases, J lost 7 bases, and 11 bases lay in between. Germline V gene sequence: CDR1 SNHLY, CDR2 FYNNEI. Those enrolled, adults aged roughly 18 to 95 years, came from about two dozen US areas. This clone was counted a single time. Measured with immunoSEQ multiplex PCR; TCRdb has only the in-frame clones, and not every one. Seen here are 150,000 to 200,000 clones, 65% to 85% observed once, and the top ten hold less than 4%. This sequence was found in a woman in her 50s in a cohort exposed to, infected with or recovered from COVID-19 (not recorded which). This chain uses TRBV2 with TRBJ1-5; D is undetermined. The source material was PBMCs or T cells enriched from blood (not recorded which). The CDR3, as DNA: TGTGCCAGCACGCAAACCGGGCAGCCCCAGCATTTT. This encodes CASTQTGQPQHF.